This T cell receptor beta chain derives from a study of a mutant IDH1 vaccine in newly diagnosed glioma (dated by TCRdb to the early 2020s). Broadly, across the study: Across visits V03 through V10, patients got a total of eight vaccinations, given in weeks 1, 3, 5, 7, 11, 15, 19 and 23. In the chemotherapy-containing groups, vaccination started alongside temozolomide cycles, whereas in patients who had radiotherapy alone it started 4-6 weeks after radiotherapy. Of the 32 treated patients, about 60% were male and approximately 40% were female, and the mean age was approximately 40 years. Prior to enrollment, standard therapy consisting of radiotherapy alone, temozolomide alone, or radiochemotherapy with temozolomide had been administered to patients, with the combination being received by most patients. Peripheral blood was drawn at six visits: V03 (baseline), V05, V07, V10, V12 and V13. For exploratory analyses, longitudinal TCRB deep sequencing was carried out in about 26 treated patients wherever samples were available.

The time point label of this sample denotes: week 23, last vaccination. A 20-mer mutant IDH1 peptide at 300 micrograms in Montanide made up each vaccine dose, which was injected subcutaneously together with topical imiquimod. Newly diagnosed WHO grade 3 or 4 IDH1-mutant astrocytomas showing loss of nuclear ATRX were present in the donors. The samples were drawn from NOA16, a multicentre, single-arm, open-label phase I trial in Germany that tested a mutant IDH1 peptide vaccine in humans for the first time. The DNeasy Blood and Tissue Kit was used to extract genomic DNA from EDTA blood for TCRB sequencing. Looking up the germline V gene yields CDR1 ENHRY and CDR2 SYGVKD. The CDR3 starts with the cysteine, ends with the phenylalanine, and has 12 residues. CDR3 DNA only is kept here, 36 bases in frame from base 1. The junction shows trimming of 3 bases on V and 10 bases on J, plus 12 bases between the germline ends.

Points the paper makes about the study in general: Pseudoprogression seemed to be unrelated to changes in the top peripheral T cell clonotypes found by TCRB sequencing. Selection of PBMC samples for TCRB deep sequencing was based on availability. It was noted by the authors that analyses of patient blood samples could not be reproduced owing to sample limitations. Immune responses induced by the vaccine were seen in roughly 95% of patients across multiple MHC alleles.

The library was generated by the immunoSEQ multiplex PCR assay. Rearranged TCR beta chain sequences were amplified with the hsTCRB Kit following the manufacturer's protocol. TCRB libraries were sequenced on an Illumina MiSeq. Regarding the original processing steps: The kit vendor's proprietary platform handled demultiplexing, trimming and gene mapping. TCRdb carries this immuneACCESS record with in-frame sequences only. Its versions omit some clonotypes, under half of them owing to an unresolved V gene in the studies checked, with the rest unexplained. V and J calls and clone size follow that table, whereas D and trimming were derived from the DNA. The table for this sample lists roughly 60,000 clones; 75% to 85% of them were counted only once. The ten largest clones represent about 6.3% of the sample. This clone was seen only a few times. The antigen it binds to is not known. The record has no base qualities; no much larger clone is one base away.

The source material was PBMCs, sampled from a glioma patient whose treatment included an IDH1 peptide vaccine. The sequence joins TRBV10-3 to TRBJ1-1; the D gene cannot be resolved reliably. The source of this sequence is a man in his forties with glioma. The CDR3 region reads CAISEDQFLAFF. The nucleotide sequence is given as TGTGCCATCAGTGAAGACCAATTCTTAGCTTTCTTT.